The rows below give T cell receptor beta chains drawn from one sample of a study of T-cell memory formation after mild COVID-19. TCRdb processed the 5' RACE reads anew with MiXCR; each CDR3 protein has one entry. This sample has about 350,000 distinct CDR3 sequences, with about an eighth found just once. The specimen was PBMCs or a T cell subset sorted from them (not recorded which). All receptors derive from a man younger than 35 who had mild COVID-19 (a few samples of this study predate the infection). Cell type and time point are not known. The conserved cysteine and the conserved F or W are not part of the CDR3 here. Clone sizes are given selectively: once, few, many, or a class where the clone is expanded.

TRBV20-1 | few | SARDPGTGVVDGELF
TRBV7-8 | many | ASSRDRGQYNEQF
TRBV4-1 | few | ASSLWSSGDEQF
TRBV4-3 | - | ASSPELLAGVLPGGYT
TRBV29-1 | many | SVEGMGWDTEAF
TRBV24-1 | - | ATSDRRLFDGYT
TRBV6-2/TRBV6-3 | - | ASSYSRTVYEETQY
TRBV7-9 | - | ASSLPGQPRTQY
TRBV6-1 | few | ASTAGHPGTDTQY
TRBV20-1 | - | SARVASYEQY
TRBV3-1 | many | ASSPDIFYGYT
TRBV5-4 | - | AMQGGEGAEYEKLF
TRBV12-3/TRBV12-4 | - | ASWGDGYT
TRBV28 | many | ASSPPGHAGELF
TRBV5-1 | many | ASAGGETSTDTQY
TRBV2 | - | ASRSGGLAEETQY
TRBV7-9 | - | ASSFLHPDTQY
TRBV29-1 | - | SFTDDSYEQY
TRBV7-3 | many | ASSLVAGDTGELF
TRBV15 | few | ATSRAQGWGRINEQY